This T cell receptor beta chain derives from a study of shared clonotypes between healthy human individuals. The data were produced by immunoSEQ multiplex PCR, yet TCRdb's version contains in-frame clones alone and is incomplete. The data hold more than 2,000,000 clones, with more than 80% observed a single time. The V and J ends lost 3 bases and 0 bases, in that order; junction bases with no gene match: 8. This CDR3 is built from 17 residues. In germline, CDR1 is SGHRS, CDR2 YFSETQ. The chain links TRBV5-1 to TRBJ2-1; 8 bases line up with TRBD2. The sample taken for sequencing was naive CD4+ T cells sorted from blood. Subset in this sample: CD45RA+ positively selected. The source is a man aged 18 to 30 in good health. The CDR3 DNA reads TGCGCCAGCAGCTCGCTTGCCGGGACTAGCTCCTACAATGAGCAGTTCTTC. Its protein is CASSSLAGTSSYNEQFF.